This T cell receptor beta chain was recovered during a study of CD8 T cells in ankylosing spondylitis (dated by TCRdb to about 2017). Background on the whole study: The study profiled T cell receptor beta repertoires in healthy donors and ankylosing spondylitis patients to find disease-linked TCR variants. The full study cohort comprised 25 or so ankylosing spondylitis patients and approximately 100 healthy donors. Peripheral blood was sampled, and synovial fluid was also collected from ankylosing spondylitis patients. The investigation overall reported the following: A TCR beta motif of roughly 8 highly homologous amino acid variants appeared characteristic of blood from ankylosing spondylitis patients. The disease-linked clones were reported to be significantly enriched in matched synovial fluid samples from ankylosing spondylitis patients. Some motif variants were previously reported in synovial fluid and blood of reactive arthritis patients, suggesting common disease-initiation mechanisms. In peripheral blood, the disease-linked clones were found at relatively low frequencies and had a CD8+ phenotype.

Sequencing used an Illumina HiSeq 2500. TCR beta libraries were prepared by quantitative 5'-RACE with molecular barcodes. The paper's processing steps were these. A new computational method based on a probabilistic model of VDJ rearrangement was used to identify disease-linked TCR variants. Starting from the raw public reads, TCRdb applied fastp trimming at Q25, assembled clones with MiXCR and retained in-frame beta chains. When rows share a CDR3 protein, they turn into one entry using the most common DNA and genes. The V and J calls and clone size are TCRdb's, not the authors'. This sample has roughly 490,000 distinct CDR3 sequences in its table, and 5.3% of those were observed once. The top ten constitute around 3.5% of the sample. CDR1 and CDR2, per the germline V gene (reference sequence), are DFQATT and SNEGSKA. The CDR3 has 14 amino acids, counting the end cysteine and phenylalanine. Only CDR3 DNA remains: 42 bases, in frame from the first base. Between the V and J ends, shortened by 6 bases and 3 bases respectively, the junction contains 15 bases.

This clonotype has at least ten counts. Its specific antigen is unknown. There are no base qualities to consult, and no much larger clone falls within one base. The chain is assembled from TRBV20-1 and TRBJ1-5, with the D gene too uncertain to name. The receptor was derived from a male donor with ankylosing spondylitis. The sample consisted of blood, either unsorted or a sorted T cell fraction (not recorded which). This receptor carries the CDR3 CSANRGGNNQPQHF. The DNA is TGCAGTGCCAATCGGGGAGGTAACAATCAGCCCCAGCATTTT.